This T cell receptor (beta chain) was sequenced in a study of shared clonotypes between healthy human individuals. This clone has just a few counts. The CDR3 length is 12 residues. Trimming stripped 3 bases from V and 13 bases from J, with 14 bases between. Germline CDR1 SGDLS, CDR2 YYNGEE. Sorted-subset replicate PCR reactions were performed with approximately 180 ng DNA, corresponding to tens of thousands of T cell genomes. Method: immunoSEQ multiplex PCR; TCRdb's copy keeps in-frame clones and lacks some. The sample holds about 2.3 million clones, 85% to 95% seen once. Input material: naive CD4+ T cells from PBMCs. The subset here: CD45RA+ positively selected. The receptor's source is a man aged 18 to 29 in good health. Some clones in this sample may be carry-over from other donors' samples. The rearrangement links TRBV9 to TRBJ1-3; possibly TRBD1 for D (5 bases). The CDR3 loop reads CASSAGLGPIYF. The CDR3, as DNA: TGTGCCAGCAGCGCTGGGCTGGGGCCGATATATTTT.